This T cell receptor beta chain came from a study of a mutant IDH1 vaccine in newly diagnosed glioma. Overall study context: Administration of eight vaccinations to patients took place in weeks 1, 3, 5, 7, 11, 15, 19, 23. Patients were pretreated with radiotherapy, temozolomide, or both, mostly both.

To note about this clone: As yet, its antigen is unknown.

Unmatched junction bases numbered 6, after V lost 10 bases and J lost 2 bases. CDR1 is MDHEN, CDR2 SYDVKM, per germline. The CDR3 has 13 residues. Profiled with immunoSEQ multiplex PCR; TCRdb holds only in-frame clones, not every one. This table has around 40,000 clones, around 85% appearing once. Specified time point: week 5, during vaccination. Topical imiquimod accompanied each vaccine dose, which consisted of 300 ug of mutant IDH1 20-mer peptide. This TCR was recovered from a man in his forties or fifties with glioma. The genes are TRBV28 and TRBJ2-3, with 7 bases identical to TRBD2. The sequences come from PBMCs, collected from a glioma patient whose treatment included an IDH1 peptide vaccine. DNA for the CDR3: TGTGCCACCCTAGCGGACTTCACAGATACGCAGTATTTT. The encoded protein is CATLADFTDTQYF. Together with reference TRBV28 and TRBJ2-3, the CDR3 gives the full variable domain: DVKVTQSSRYLVKRTGEKVFLECVQDMDHENMFWYRQDPGLGLRLIYFSYDVKMKEKGDIPEGYSVSREKKERFSLILESASTNQTSMYLCATLADFTDTQYFGPGTRLTVL.